A single sample is the source of the 2 T cell receptor beta chains below, sequenced in a study of cytomegalovirus exposure and HLA in healthy donors. Both 60 Vbeta primers and 13 Jbeta primers went into the PCR. The assay was immunoSEQ multiplex PCR, and TCRdb's table has in-frame clones only and misses some. This listing includes approximately 130,000 clones. Sequenced input: PBMCs. These receptors all come from a woman aged 55-70 years in good health and CMV-seronegative.

J is TRBJ2-1 and V is TRBV20-1, with TRBD1 matching 7 bases. J was trimmed by 9 bases and V by 7 bases; bases with no gene match: 6. In germline, CDR1 is DFQATT, CDR2 SNEGSKA (reference sequence). The CDR3 is 11 amino acids. The CDR3, as DNA: TGCAGTGGACAGGGCCACACTGAGCAGTTCTTC. Encoded protein: CSGQGHTEQFF.

The gene calls are TRBV7-2 and TRBJ2-1, with a possible D match to TRBD1 (6 bases). The CDR3 loop spans 16 amino acids. Per the germline V gene, CDR1 is SGHTA and CDR2 is FQGNSA. With 5 bases removed from V and 4 bases from J, the gap between germline ends came to 18 bases. The DNA of the CDR3 is TGTGCCAGCAGCAGATCCGGGACAACAAGTTACAATGAGCAGTTCTTC. Protein product: CASSRSGTTSYNEQFF. Combining the CDR3 with reference TRBV7-2 and TRBJ2-1 gives the whole variable domain GAGVSQSPSNKVTEKGKDVELRCDPISGHTALYWYRQSLGQGLEFLIYFQGNSAPDKSGLPSDRFSAERTGGSVSTLTIQRTQQEDSAVYLCASSRSGTTSYNEQFFGPGTRLTVL.